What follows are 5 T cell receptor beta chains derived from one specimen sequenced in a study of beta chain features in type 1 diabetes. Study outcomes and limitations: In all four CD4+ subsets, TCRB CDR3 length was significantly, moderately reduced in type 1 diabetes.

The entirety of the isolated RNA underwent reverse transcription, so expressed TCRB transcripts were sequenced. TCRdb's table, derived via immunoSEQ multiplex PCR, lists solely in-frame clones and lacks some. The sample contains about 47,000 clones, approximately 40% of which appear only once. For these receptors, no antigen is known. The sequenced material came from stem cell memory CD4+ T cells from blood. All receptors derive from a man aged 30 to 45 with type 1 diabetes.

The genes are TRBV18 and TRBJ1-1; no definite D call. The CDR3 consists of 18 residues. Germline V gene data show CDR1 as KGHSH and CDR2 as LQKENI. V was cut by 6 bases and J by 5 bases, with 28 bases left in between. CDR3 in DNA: TGTGCCAGCTCCCCGTGGAGGCTTAAGGCCGGCGATCGGACTGAAGCTTTCTTT. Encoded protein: CASSPWRLKAGDRTEAFF.

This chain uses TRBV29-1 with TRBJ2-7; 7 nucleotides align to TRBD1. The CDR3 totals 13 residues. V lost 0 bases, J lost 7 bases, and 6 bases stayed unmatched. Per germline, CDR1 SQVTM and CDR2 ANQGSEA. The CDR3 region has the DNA TGCAGCGTTGAAGATCTTCAGGGGGTAGAGCAGTACTTC. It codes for CSVEDLQGVEQYF.

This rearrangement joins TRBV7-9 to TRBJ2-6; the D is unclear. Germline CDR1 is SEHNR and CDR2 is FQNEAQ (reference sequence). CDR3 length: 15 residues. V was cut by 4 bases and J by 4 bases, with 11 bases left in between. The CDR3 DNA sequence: TGTGCCAGCAGCTCTCGACATCTCGGGGCCAACGTCCTGACTTTC. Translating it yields CASSSRHLGANVLTF.

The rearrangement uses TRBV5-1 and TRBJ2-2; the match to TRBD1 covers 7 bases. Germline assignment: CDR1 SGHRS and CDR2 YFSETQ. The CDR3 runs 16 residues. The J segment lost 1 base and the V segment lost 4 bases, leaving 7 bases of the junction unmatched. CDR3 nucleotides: TGCGCCAGCAGCCACTGGGACAGAGAGAACACCGGGGAGCTGTTTTTT. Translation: CASSHWDRENTGELFF.

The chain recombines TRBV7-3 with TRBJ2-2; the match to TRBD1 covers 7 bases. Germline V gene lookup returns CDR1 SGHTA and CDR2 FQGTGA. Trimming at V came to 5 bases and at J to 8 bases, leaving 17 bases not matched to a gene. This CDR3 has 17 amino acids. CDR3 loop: CASSRQQGPITGGELFF. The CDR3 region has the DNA TGTGCCAGCAGCCGACAACAGGGGCCAATTACCGGAGGGGAGCTGTTTTTT. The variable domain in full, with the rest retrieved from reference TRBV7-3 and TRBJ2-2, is GAGVSQTPSNKVTEKGKYVELRCDPISGHTALYWYRQSLGQGPEFLIYFQGTGAADDSGLPNDRFFAVRPEGSVSTLKIQRTERGDSAVYLCASSRQQGPITGGELFFGEGSRLTVL.